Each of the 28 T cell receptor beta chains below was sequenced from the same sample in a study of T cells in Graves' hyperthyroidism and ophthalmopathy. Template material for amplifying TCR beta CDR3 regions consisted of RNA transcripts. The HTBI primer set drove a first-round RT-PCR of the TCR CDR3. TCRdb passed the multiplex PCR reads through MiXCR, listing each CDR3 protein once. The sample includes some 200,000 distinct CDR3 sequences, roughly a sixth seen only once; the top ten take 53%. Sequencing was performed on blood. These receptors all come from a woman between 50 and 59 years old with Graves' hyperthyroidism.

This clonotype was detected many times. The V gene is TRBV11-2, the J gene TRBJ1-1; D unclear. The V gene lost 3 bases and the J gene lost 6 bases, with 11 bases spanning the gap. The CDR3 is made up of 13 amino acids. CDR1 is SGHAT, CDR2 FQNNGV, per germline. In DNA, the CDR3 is TGTGCCAGCAGCTTTAAACCGGAGGCTGAAGCTTTCTTT. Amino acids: CASSFKPEAEAFF.

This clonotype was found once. The CDR3 sequence: CSASNPRGNYGYTF. In DNA, the CDR3 is TGCAGTGCTAGTAATCCCAGGGGGAACTATGGCTACACCTTC. V gene TRBV20-1 combines with J gene TRBJ1-2, with 7 nucleotides matching TRBD1. After removal of 3 bases from V and 2 bases from J, the junction contained 6 bases not matched to a gene. The CDR3 has 14 amino acids. Looked up from germline, CDR1 is DFQATT and CDR2 is SNEGSKA (reference sequence).

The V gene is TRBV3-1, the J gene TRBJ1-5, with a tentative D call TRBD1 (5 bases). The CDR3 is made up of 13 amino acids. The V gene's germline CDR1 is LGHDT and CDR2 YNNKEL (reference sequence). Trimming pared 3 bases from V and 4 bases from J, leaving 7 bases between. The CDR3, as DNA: TGTGCCAGCAGCCAGACAGCTAATCAGCCCCAGCATTTT. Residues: CASSQTANQPQHF.

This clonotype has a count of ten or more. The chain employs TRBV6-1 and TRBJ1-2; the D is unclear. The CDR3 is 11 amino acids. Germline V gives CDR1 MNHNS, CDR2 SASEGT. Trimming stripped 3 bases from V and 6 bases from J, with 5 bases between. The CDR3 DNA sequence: TGTGCCAGCAGTGACACCAATGGCTACACCTTC. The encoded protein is CASSDTNGYTF.

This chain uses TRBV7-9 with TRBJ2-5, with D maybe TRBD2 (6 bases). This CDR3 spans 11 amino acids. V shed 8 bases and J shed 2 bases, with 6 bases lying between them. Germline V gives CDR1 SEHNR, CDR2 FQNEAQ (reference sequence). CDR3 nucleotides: TGTGCCAGCGCGGGGCAAGAGACCCAGTACTTC. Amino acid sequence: CASAGQETQYF.

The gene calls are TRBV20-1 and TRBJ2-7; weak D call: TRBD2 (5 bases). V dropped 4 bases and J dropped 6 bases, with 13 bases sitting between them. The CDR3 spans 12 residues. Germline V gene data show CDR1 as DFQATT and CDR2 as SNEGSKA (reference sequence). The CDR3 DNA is TGCAGTGCTAAGGCGGGTGATCGCGAGCAGTACTTC. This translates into CSAKAGDREQYF.

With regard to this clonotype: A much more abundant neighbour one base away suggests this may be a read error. CDR3 sequence: CASSYVLHEQYF. CDR3 coding DNA: TGTGCCAGCAGTTACGTGCTCCACGAGCAGTACTTC. J is TRBJ2-7 and V is TRBV6-2 or TRBV6-3; D is unclear. The CDR3 is made up of 12 amino acids. Germline CDR1 MNHEY, CDR2 SVGEGT. Trimming pared 2 bases from V and 5 bases from J, leaving 7 bases between.

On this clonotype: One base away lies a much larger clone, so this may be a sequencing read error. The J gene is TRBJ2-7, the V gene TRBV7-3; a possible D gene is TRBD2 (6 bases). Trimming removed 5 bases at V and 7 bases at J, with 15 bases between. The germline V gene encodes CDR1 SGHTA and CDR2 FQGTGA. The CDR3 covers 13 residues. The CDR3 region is CASSLDVGGEQYF. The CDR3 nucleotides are TGTGCCAGCAGCCTCGACGTGGGGGGTGAGCAGTACTTC.

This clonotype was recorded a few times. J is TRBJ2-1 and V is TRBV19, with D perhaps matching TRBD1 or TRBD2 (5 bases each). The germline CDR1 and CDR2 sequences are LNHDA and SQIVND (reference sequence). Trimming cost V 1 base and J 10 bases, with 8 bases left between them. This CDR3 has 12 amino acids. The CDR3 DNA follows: TGTGCCAGTAGTATAGTCTGGGGGGAGCAGTTCTTC. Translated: CASSIVWGEQFF.

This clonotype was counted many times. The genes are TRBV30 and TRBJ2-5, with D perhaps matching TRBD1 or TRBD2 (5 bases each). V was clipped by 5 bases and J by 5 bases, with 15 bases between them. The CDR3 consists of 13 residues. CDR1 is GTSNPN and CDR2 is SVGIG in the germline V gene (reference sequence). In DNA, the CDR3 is TGTGCCTGGTCCCCGGGGCTGTGGGAGACCCAGTACTTC. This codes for CAWSPGLWETQYF.

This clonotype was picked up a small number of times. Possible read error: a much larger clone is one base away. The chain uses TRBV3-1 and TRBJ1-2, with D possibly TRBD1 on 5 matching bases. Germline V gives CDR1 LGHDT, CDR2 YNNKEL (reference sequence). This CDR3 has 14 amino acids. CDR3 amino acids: CASGQVQGGYGYTF. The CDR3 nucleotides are TGTGCCAGCGGCCAAGTTCAGGGAGGGTATGGCTACACCTTC.

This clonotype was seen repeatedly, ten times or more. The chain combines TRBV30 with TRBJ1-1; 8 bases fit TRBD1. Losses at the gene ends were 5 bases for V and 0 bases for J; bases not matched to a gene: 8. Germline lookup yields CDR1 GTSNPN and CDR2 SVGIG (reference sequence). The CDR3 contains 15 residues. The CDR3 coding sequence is TGTGCCTGGTCAGCAGGACAGGGATTGAACACTGAAGCTTTCTTT. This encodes CAWSAGQGLNTEAFF. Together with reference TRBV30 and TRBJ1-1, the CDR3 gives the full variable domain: SQTIHQWPATLVQPVGSPLSLECTVEGTSNPNLYWYRQAAGRGLQLLFYSVGIGQISSEVPQNLSASRPQDRQFILSSKKLLLSDSGFYLCAWSAGQGLNTEAFFGQGTRLTVV.

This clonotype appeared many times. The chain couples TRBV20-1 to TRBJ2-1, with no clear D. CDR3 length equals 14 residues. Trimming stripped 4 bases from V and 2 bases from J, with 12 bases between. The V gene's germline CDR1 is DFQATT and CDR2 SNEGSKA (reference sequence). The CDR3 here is CSAIPRVPYNEQFF. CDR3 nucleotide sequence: TGCAGTGCTATCCCCCGAGTCCCCTACAATGAGCAGTTCTTC.

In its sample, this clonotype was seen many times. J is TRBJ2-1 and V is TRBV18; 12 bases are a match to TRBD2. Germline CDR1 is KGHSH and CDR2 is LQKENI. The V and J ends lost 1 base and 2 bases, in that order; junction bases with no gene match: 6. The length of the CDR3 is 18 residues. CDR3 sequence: CASSPLLAGGTTYNEQFF. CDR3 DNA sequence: TGTGCCAGCTCACCACTACTAGCGGGAGGTACCACCTACAATGAGCAGTTCTTC.

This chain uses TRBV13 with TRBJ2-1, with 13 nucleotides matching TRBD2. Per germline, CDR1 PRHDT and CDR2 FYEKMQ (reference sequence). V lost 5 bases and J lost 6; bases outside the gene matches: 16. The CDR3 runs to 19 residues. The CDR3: CASSLHAVTSGRAVNEQFF. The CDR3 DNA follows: TGTGCCAGCAGCCTCCACGCCGTTACTAGCGGGAGGGCCGTCAATGAGCAGTTCTTC. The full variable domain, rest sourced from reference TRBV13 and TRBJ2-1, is AAGVIQSPRHLIKEKRETATLKCYPIPRHDTVYWYQQGPGQDPQFLISFYEKMQSDKGSIPDRFSAQQFSDYHSELNMSSLELGDSALYFCASSLHAVTSGRAVNEQFFGPGTRLTVL.

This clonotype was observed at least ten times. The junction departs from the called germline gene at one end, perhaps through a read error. The CDR3 spells CASSLRGGATDTQYF. The CDR3 DNA sequence: TGTGCTAGCAGCTTACGGGGCGGGGCCACAGATACGCAGTATTTT. V is TRBV7-7 and J is TRBJ2-3; D may be TRBD2 (6 bases). The CDR3 is made up of 15 amino acids. Germline values: CDR1 SSHAT, CDR2 FNYEAQ (reference sequence). Filled out from reference TRBV7-7 and TRBJ2-3, the complete variable domain reads GAGVSQSPRYKVTKRGQDVTLRCDPISSHATLYWYQQALGQGPEFLTYFNYEAQPDKSGLPSDRFSAERPEGSISTLTIQRTEQRDSAMYRCASSLRGGATDTQYFGPGTRLTVL.

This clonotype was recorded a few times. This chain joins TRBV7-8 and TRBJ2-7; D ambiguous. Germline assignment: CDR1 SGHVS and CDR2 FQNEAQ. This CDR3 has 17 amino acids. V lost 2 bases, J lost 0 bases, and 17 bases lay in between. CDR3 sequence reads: CASSLIGLKQSSYEQYF. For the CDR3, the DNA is TGTGCCAGCAGCTTAATTGGATTAAAACAGTCCTCCTACGAGCAGTACTTC.

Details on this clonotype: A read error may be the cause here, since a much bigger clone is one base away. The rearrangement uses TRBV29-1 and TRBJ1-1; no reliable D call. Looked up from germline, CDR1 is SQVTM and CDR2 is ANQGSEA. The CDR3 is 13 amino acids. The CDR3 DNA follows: TGCAGCGTTGACTGGCAGATGAACACTGAAGCTCTCTTT. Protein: CSVDWQMNTEALF. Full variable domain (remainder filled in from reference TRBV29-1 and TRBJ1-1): SAVISQKPSRDICQRGTSLTIQCQVDSQVTMMFWYRQQPGQSLTLIATANQGSEATYESGFVIDKFPISRPNLTFSTLTVSNMSPEDSSIYLCSVDWQMNTEALFGQGTRLTVV.

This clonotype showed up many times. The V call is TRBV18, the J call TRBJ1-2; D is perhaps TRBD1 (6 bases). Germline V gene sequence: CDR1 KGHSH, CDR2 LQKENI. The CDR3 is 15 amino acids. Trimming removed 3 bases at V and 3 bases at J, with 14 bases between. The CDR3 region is CASSPTGAGDYGYTF. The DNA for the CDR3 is TGTGCCAGCTCACCCACGGGGGCAGGGGACTATGGCTACACCTTC.

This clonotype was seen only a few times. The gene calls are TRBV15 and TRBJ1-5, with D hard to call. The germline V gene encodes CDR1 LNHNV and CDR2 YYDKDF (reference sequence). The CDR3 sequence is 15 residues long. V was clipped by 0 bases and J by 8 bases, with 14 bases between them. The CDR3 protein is CATSRDREGSKPQHF. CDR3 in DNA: TGTGCCACCAGCAGAGATCGGGAAGGTAGTAAGCCCCAGCATTTT.

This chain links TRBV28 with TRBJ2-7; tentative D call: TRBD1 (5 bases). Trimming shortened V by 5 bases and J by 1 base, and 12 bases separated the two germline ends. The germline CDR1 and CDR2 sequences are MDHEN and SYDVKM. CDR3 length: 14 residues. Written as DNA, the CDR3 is TGTGCCAGCAGTATCAGGGCCCATTCCTACGAGCAGTACTTC. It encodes CASSIRAHSYEQYF.

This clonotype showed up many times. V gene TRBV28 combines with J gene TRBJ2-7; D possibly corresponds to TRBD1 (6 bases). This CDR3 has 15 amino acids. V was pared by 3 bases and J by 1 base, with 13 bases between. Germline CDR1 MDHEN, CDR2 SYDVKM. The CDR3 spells CASSLGWTASYEQYF. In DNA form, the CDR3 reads TGTGCCAGCAGTTTGGGTTGGACAGCTTCCTACGAGCAGTACTTC.

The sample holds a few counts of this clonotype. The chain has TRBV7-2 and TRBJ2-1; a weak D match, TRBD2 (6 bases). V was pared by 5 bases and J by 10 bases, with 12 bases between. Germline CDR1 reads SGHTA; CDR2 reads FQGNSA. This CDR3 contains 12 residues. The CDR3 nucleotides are TGTGCCAGCAGCCTCCGAACTAGCGAGCAGTTCTTC. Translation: CASSLRTSEQFF. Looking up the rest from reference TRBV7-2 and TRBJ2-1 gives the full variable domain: GAGVSQSPSNKVTEKGKDVELRCDPISGHTALYWYRQSLGQGLEFLIYFQGNSAPDKSGLPSDRFSAERTGGSVSTLTIQRTQQEDSAVYLCASSLRTSEQFFGPGTRLTVL.

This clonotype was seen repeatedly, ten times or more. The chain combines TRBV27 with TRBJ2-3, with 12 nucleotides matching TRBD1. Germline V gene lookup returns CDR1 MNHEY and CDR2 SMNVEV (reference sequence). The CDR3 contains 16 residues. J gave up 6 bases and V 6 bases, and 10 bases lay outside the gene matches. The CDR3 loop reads CASSSLRDRGHDTQYF. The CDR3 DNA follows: TGTGCCAGCAGCTCCCTTAGGGACAGGGGGCATGATACGCAGTATTTT.

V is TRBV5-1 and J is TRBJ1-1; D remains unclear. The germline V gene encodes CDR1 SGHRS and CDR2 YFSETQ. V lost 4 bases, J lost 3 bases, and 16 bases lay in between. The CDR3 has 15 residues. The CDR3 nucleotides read TGCGCCAGCAGCGACCCTGCGAGGGTTTACACTGAAGCTTTCTTT. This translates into CASSDPARVYTEAFF.

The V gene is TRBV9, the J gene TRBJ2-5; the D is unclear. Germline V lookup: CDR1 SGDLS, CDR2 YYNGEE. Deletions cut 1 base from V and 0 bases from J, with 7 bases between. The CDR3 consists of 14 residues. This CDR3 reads CASSVNINQETQYF. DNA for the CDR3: TGTGCCAGCAGCGTAAACATAAACCAAGAGACCCAGTACTTC. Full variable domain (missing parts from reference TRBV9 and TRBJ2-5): DSGVTQTPKHLITATGQRVTLRCSPRSGDLSVYWYQQSLDQGLQFLIQYYNGEERAKGNILERFSAQQFPDLHSELNLSSLELGDSALYFCASSVNINQETQYFGPGTRLLVL.

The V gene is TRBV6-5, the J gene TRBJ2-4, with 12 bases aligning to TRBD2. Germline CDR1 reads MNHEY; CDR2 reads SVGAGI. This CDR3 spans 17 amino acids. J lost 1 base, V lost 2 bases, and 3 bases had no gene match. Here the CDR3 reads CASSYRTSGTAKNIQYF. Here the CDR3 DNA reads TGTGCCAGCAGTTACCGGACTAGCGGGACTGCCAAAAACATTCAGTACTTC.

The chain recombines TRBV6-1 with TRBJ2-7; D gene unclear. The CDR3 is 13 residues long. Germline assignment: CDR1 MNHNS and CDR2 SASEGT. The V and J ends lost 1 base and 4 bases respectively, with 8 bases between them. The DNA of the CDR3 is TGTGCCAGCAGTGAAGGGGTTAAATACGAGCAGTACTTC. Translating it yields CASSEGVKYEQYF.